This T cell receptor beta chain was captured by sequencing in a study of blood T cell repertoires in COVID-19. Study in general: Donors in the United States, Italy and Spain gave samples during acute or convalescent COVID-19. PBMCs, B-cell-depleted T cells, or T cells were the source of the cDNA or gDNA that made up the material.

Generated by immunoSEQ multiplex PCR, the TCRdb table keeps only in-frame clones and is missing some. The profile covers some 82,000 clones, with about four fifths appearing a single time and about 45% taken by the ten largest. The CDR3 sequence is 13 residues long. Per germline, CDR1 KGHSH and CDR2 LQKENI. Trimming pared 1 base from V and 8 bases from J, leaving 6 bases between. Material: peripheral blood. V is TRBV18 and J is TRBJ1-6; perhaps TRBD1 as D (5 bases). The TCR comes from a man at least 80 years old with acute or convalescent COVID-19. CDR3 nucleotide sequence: TGTGCCAGCTCACCACGCAGGGATTCACCCCTCCACTTT. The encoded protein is CASSPRRDSPLHF.